This section outlines one T cell receptor beta chain sequence together with its context. This sample was included in a study of CD8 T cells in ankylosing spondylitis. Germline assignment: CDR1 SGDLS and CDR2 YYNGEE. Trimming took 0 bases from V and 5 from J; bases not matched to a gene: 4. This CDR3 contains 14 residues. Using its own MiXCR run on the 5' RACE reads, TCRdb lists one record per CDR3 protein. The sample yields 230,000 or so distinct CDR3 sequences, 18% seen once. This chain joins TRBV9 and TRBJ2-5; 7 bases map to TRBD1. Sample: blood, either unsorted or a sorted T cell fraction (not recorded which). This clonotype was sampled from a male donor with ankylosing spondylitis or in good health (not recorded which). The CDR3 reads CASSVGDRAETQYF. The DNA for the CDR3 is TGTGCCAGCAGCGTAGGCGACAGGGCGGAGACCCAGTACTTC.